This TCR beta chain was recovered during a study of blood T cell repertoires in COVID-19. Only in-frame clones appear in the TCRdb table, and some are missing; sequencing was by immunoSEQ multiplex PCR. The data show under 75,000 clones, with about 90% seen just once and 2% to 2.5% held by the top ten. V was pared by 2 bases and J by 4 bases, with 11 bases between. The CDR3 is made up of 14 amino acids. Germline-derived CDR1 and CDR2 are LGHDT and YNNKEL (reference sequence). The TCR comes from a human donor in a cohort sampled during active COVID-19. The chain recombines TRBV3-1 (or the pseudogene TRBV3-2) with TRBJ1-2; D is perhaps TRBD1 (6 bases). Sequenced input: peripheral blood. The CDR3 coding sequence is TGTGCCAGCAGCCAAAGGACAGCCTTCTATGGCTACACCTTC. It specifies CASSQRTAFYGYTF.